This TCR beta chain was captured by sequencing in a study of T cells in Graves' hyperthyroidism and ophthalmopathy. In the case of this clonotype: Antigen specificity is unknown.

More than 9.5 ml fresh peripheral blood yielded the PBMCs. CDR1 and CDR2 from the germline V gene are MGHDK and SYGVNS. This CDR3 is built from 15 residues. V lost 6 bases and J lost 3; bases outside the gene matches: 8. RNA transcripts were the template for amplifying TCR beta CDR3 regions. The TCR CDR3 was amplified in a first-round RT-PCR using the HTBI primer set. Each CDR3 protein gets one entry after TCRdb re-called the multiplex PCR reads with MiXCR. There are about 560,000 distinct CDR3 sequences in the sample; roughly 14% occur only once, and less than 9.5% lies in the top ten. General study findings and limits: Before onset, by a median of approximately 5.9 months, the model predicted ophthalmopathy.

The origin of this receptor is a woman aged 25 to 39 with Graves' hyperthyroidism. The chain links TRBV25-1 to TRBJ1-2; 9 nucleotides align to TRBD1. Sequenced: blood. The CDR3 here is CASRGNRDRDYGYTF. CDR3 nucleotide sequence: TGTGCCAGCAGGGGTAACCGGGACAGGGACTATGGCTACACCTTC.